This T cell receptor beta chain was found in a study of OX40 agonist ivuxolimab in advanced cancers. Overall study context: The dose-escalation group included hepatocellular carcinoma, melanoma, renal cell carcinoma and head and neck cancer. The study's findings and limits: On average, CD8+ T cells had more expanded clones than CD4+. Within 6 weeks, CD4+ and CD8+ blood T cells expanded clonally at 0.1 to 3.0 mg/kg.

With baseline, cycle 4 day 1, and cycle 7 day 1 as timepoints, blood was sampled. Assay: immunoSEQ multiplex PCR; the TCRdb copy retains only in-frame clones and omits some. The data show under 20,000 clones, around 80% seen once. This CDR3 is built from 13 residues. Germline V CDR1 and CDR2: MNHEY, SVGAGI. The V gene lost 4 bases and the J gene lost 5 bases, with 12 bases spanning the gap. As concerns this clone: Its antigen is as yet unknown.

This specimen consisted of CD4+ or CD8+ T cells sorted from blood, obtained in a trial of the OX40 agonist ivuxolimab. The TCR was taken from an adult with an advanced solid tumor such as melanoma, head and neck, liver or kidney cancer. The genes are TRBV6-5 and TRBJ2-7; D not certain. The CDR3, as DNA: TGTGCCAGCAGTTTAGGGTCAGTCCACGAGCAGTACTTC. Its protein is CASSLGSVHEQYF.